The clone carrying this T cell receptor (beta chain) has ten or more counts. Antigen: not known. Profiling of TCR beta VDJ combinations and CDR3 sequences used genomic DNA as template. MiXCR was run by TCRdb on the reads, yielding one entry per CDR3 protein. This sample carries tens of thousands of distinct CDR3 sequences, approximately 46% of them seen once, and the ten largest clones take 60% to 75%. The data derive from a study of CD8+CD57+ T cells in acquired aplastic anemia. At the level of the study: The DNA of sorted CD4+ and CD8+ cells averaged 3.2 ug. Healthy donors averaged about 9.8 million reads for CD4+ cells. Study-level points and caveats: Significant differences in CD8+ Simpson's diversity were not observed between patients and controls. In common between the patients and the controls were around 30 CD8+ CDR3 sequences.

The germline V and J ends were trimmed by 0 bases and 6 bases, with 4 bases remaining between them. Germline V lookup: CDR1 SGHRS, CDR2 YFSETQ. The CDR3 extends over 11 amino acids. The J gene is TRBJ2-7, the V gene TRBV5-1; D not certain. The clonotype comes from a human donor in good health, serving as a control. The sequenced material came from sorted CD4+, CD8+, or CD8+CD57+ T cells (not recorded which) from PBMCs. CDR3 DNA sequence: TGCGCCAGCAGCTTGGAGGGCGAGCAGTACTTC. Its protein is CASSLEGEQYF.